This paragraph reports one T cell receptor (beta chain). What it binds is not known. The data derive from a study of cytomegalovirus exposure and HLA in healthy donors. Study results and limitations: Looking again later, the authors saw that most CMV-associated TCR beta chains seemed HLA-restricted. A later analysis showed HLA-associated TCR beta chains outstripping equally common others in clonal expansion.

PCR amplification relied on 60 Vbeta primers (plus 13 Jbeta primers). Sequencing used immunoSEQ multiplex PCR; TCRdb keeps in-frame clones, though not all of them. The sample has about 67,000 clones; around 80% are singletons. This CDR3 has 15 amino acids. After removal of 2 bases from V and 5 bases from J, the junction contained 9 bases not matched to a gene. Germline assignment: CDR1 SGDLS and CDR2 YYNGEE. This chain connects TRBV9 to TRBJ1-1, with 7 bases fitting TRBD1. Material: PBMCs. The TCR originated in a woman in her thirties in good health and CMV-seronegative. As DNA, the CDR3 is TGTGCCAGCAGCGTCTTGTCACAGGGGCGGACTGAAGCTTTCTTT. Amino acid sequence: CASSVLSQGRTEAFF.